This T cell receptor (beta chain) was sequenced in a study of CD8 T cells in Susac syndrome. Study conclusions and caveats: The number of individuals included in the study's TCR sequencing and HLA analysis was acknowledged as relatively small.

CDR1 SGHTA and CDR2 FQGTGA come from the germline V gene. The junction had 4 bases not matched to a gene; V was cut back by 2 bases and J by 3 bases. The CDR3 spans 15 residues. Random hexamers were used to reverse transcribe the RNA input (about 0.5 to 1 ug). TCRdb called the immunoSEQ multiplex PCR reads again in MiXCR, with one record for every CDR3 protein. The sample contains roughly 150,000 distinct CDR3 sequences, roughly 95% of which appear only once. To note about this clonotype: Antigen unknown.

The sequencing input was CD4+ T cells from PBMCs. The chain employs TRBV7-3 and TRBJ2-3; 8 bases align to TRBD2. The source is a human donor with multiple sclerosis. The CDR3 nucleotides are TGTGCCAGCAGCTTAGGGGCGGGAGGAACAGATACGCAGTATTTT. It codes for CASSLGAGGTDTQYF.